The 15 T cell receptor beta chains given below trace back to one sample, sequenced in a study of spatial heterogeneity in lung cancer. TCRdb processed the 5' RACE reads anew with MiXCR; each CDR3 protein has one entry. This sample has 40,000 to 50,000 distinct CDR3 sequences, with under 12% found just once. Time point meaning: blood at routine non-recurrence follow-up after resection. Here the sequenced sample was PBMCs, taken at follow-up. The receptor source for this set is a female donor with early-stage non-small cell lung cancer.

This clonotype has at least ten counts. The rearrangement links TRBV2 to TRBJ1-1, with TRBD1 matching 8 bases. Germline V gene data show CDR1 as SNHLY and CDR2 as FYNNEI. V was clipped by 5 bases and J by 11 bases; unmatched bases: 4. The CDR3 covers 11 residues. DNA of the CDR3: TGTGCCAGCAGTCAGGGGGCGCGTGCTTTCTTT. Translating gives CASSQGARAFF.

The V gene is TRBV11-2, the J gene TRBJ2-2; 12 positions match TRBD1. The CDR3 spans 16 residues. V shed 5 bases, J shed 4 bases, and the junction held 5 bases outside the gene matches. Germline V lookup: CDR1 SGHAT, CDR2 FQNNGV. CDR3 DNA sequence: TGTGCCAGCAGCGCACTGGGACAGGGGGCCACCGGGGAGCTGTTTTTT. This gives the protein CASSALGQGATGELFF.

V usage is TRBV20-1 and J usage is TRBJ1-2; no firm D call. Germline V gene data show CDR1 as DFQATT and CDR2 as SNEGSKA (reference sequence). The CDR3 consists of 13 residues. Trimming took 6 bases from V and 2 from J, leaving 13 bases between them. CDR3 bases: TGCAGTGCCAAAGTGGGCATCAACTATGGCTACACCTTC. This codes for CSAKVGINYGYTF.

This clonotype occurred many times. The chain combines TRBV28 with TRBJ1-1; D gene ambiguous. Per germline, CDR1 MDHEN and CDR2 SYDVKM. This CDR3 spans 13 amino acids. V lost 6 bases to trimming and J lost 1 base, with 9 bases between them. The CDR3 nucleotides are TGTGCCAGCAGAGGCTTGCAGAACACTGAAGCTTTCTTT. Amino acid sequence: CASRGLQNTEAFF.

This clonotype was observed at least ten times. The gene calls are TRBV2 and TRBJ1-5, with D uncertain. V dropped 0 bases and J dropped 9 bases, with 6 bases sitting between them. This CDR3 region has 12 residues. Looked up from germline, CDR1 is SNHLY and CDR2 is FYNNEI. CDR3 in amino acids: CASSEALGPQHF. CDR3 sequence (DNA): TGTGCCAGCAGTGAAGCGCTTGGGCCCCAGCATTTT.

The sample holds a few counts of this clonotype. The chain carries TRBV28 and TRBJ2-7; tentatively, D is TRBD1 or TRBD2 (5 bases each). The CDR3 loop spans 16 amino acids. Germline-derived CDR1 and CDR2 are MDHEN and SYDVKM. Trimming took 3 bases from V and 0 from J, leaving 15 bases between them. CDR3 nucleotide sequence: TGTGCCAGCAGTTTCCCCCCCGGGACCGACTCCTACGAGCAGTACTTC. Its protein is CASSFPPGTDSYEQYF.

This clonotype was detected many times. J is TRBJ2-5 and V is TRBV5-4; D uncertain. Trimming took off 0 bases at V and 4 bases at J, with 10 bases between the two ends. This CDR3 comprises 14 residues. CDR1 and CDR2 from the germline V gene are SGHNT and YYREEE (reference sequence). The CDR3 DNA follows: TGTGCCAGCAGCTTGGCTAATTCGGGAGAGACCCAGTACTTC. Its protein is CASSLANSGETQYF.

This clonotype was seen ten or more times. The chain joins TRBV11-3 to TRBJ2-3, with 7 bases identical to TRBD1. This CDR3 has 14 amino acids. Germline lookup yields CDR1 SGHNT and CDR2 YENEEA. V lost 4 bases to trimming and J lost 4 bases; unmatched junction nucleotides: 5. This CDR3 is CASSSGQASDTQYF. The CDR3 DNA sequence: TGTGCCAGCAGCTCCGGACAGGCGTCAGATACGCAGTATTTT.

This clonotype was detected a few times. The rearrangement links TRBV28 to TRBJ2-3; D remains unclear. The CDR3 covers 15 residues. Trimming took 7 bases from V and 2 from J, leaving 16 bases between them. Germline V gene sequence: CDR1 MDHEN, CDR2 SYDVKM. The CDR3 here is CASTPLGFHTDTQYF. In nucleotides, the CDR3 is TGTGCCAGCACCCCTCTCGGCTTTCACACAGATACGCAGTATTTT. The full variable domain, completed using reference TRBV28 and TRBJ2-3, is DVKVTQSSRYLVKRTGEKVFLECVQDMDHENMFWYRQDPGLGLRLIYFSYDVKMKEKGDIPEGYSVSREKKERFSLILESASTNQTSMYLCASTPLGFHTDTQYFGPGTRLTVL.

The chain is built from TRBV27 and TRBJ2-2; 10 bases line up with TRBD1. Germline CDR1 MNHEY, CDR2 SMNVEV (reference sequence). CDR3 length equals 17 residues. V gave up 4 bases and J gave up 6 bases; unmatched junction bases: 11. The CDR3 reads CASSSPTGTGAAGELFF. The CDR3 region has the DNA TGTGCCAGCAGTTCACCAACCGGGACAGGGGCGGCCGGGGAGCTGTTTTTT.

In its sample, this clonotype ranks as medium-sized (0.01 to 0.1%). The V call is TRBV28, the J call TRBJ1-6; D is ambiguous. Germline V gene data show CDR1 as MDHEN and CDR2 as SYDVKM. The CDR3 spans 13 residues. Trimming took 3 bases from V and 7 from J, leaving 7 bases between them. CDR3 sequence reads: CASSLTANSPLHF. The CDR3 DNA is TGTGCCAGCAGTTTGACGGCAAATTCACCCCTCCACTTT.

This clonotype was observed a few times. This chain links TRBV20-1 with TRBJ2-5, with unresolved D. Trimming took off 3 bases at V and 6 bases at J, with 20 bases between the two ends. The CDR3 length is 15 residues. The germline V gene has CDR1 DFQATT and CDR2 SNEGSKA (reference sequence). The CDR3 DNA reads TGCAGTGCTAGTCCTGGAGACACGGGCAAAAAGACCCAGTACTTC. Protein: CSASPGDTGKKTQYF.

The CDR3 sequence is CASSGYSNSPLHF. Here the CDR3 DNA reads TGTGCCAGCAGTGGATACAGTAATTCACCCCTCCACTTT. This rearrangement joins TRBV25-1 to TRBJ1-6; D call uncertain. The V end lost 4 bases, the J end lost 6 bases, and 7 bases lay between the germline ends. The germline gives CDR1 MGHDK, CDR2 SYGVNS. The CDR3 runs to 13 residues.

This clonotype has only a few counts. The chain recombines TRBV7-9 with TRBJ1-2; TRBD1 matches 7 bases. Per germline, CDR1 SEHNR and CDR2 FQNEAQ (reference sequence). The CDR3 runs to 14 residues. V trimming: 8 bases; J trimming: 8 bases; junction bases outside the gene matches: 14. As DNA, the CDR3 is TGTGCCAGCGGTCGACAGGGTCCGACTCGGGGCTACACCTTC. It specifies CASGRQGPTRGYTF.

This clonotype was observed many times. This rearrangement joins TRBV6-6 to TRBJ1-1, with TRBD1 matching over 9 bases. This CDR3 contains 14 residues. The junction had 3 bases not matched to a gene; V was cut back by 6 bases and J by 1 base. CDR1 MNHNY and CDR2 SVGAGI come from the germline V gene (reference sequence). CDR3 amino acids: CASRKGQGNTEAFF. The CDR3 DNA reads TGTGCCAGCAGGAAGGGACAGGGGAACACTGAAGCTTTCTTT.